The clone carrying this TCR beta chain is a singleton in its sample. Its antigen is undetermined. The healthy adult donors were HIV-negative and reported no recent acute infections or vaccinations. This entry belongs to a study of shared clonotypes between healthy human individuals. Study results and limitations: Sampling covered blood only; tissue repertoires likely differ. Sharing across four donors was seen in 4% to 5% of naive CD4 clonotypes.

Genomic DNA from each subset was divided evenly over several immunoSEQ plates. The assay was immunoSEQ multiplex PCR, and TCRdb's table has in-frame clones only and misses some. The sample includes a few million clones, roughly 92% of them seen just once. Sequencing was carried out using naive CD4+ T cells from PBMCs. Documented subset: CD45RA+ positively selected. The TCR sequence derives from a man younger than 35 in good health. Some clones in this sample may be carry-over from other donors' samples.

The CDR3 bases are TGTGCCAGCAGTTTAAGAGTCCCCAATGAGCAGTTCTTC. As protein: CASSLRVPNEQFF. The rearrangement joins TRBV28 to TRBJ2-1; D is undetermined. This CDR3 comprises 13 residues. Per the germline V gene, CDR1 is MDHEN and CDR2 is SYDVKM. Trimming removed 2 bases from V and 6 bases from J, with 8 bases in between.